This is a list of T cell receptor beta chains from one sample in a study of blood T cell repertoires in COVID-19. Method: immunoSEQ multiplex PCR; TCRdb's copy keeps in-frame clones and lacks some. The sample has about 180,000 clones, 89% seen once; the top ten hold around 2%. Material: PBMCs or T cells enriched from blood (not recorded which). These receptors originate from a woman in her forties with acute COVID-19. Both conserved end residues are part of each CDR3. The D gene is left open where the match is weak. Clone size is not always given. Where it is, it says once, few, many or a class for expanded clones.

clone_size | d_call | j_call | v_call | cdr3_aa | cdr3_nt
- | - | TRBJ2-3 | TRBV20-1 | CSASGGFTDTQYF | TGCAGTGCTAGTGGAGGTTTCACAGATACGCAGTATTTT
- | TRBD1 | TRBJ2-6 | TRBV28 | CASRGQGDLGGANVLTF | TGTGCCAGCAGGGGACAGGGAGACTTGGGTGGGGCCAACGTCCTGACTTTC
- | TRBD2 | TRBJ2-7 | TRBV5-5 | CASSLAGGVYSYEQYF | TGTGCCAGCAGCTTGGCGGGGGGGGTCTACTCCTACGAGCAGTACTTC
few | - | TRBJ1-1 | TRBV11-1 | CASSRGNTEAFF | TGTGCCAGCAGCCGGGGGAACACTGAAGCTTTCTTT
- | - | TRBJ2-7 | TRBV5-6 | CASSPPVGTPYEQYF | TGTGCCAGCAGCCCGCCCGTCGGGACTCCCTACGAGCAGTACTTC
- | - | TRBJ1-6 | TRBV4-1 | CASSLRDLGNSPLHF | TGCGCCAGCAGCCTCAGGGATTTGGGGAATTCACCCCTCCACTTT
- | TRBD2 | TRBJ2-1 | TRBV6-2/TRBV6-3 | CASSHDWGGNEQFF | TGTGCCAGCAGTCACGACTGGGGGGGAAATGAGCAGTTCTTC
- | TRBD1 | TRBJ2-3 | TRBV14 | CASSRLSADRDFTDTQYF | TGTGCCAGCAGCCGACTTTCCGCGGACAGGGATTTCACAGATACGCAGTATTTT
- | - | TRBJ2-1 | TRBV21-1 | CASSKARGEQFF | TGTGCCAGCAGCAAAGCGCGGGGTGAGCAGTTCTTC
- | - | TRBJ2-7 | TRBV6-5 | CASSYSAGSGHEQYF | TGTGCCAGCAGTTACTCGGCAGGGTCCGGCCACGAGCAGTACTTC
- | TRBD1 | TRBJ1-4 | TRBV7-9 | CASRSGQSNEKLFF | TGTGCCAGCAGATCGGGACAGAGTAATGAAAAACTGTTTTTT
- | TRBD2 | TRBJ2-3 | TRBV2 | CASSERRGGSDTQYF | TGTGCCAGCAGTGAACGGCGGGGGGGTTCAGATACGCAGTATTTT
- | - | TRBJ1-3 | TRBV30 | CAWSPSGNTIYF | TGTGCCTGGAGCCCATCTGGAAACACCATATATTTT
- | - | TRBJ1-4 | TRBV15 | CATSRDRGVILTTGEKLFF | TGTGCCACCAGCAGAGATCGAGGAGTTATTCTAACTACGGGGGAAAAACTGTTTTTT
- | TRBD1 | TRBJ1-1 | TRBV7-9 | CASSPPGMTGPTEAFF | TGTGCCAGCAGCCCACCGGGGATGACAGGGCCCACTGAAGCTTTCTTT
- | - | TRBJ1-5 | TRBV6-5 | CASSYKGFGNQPQHF | TGTGCCAGCAGTTACAAGGGGTTCGGCAATCAGCCCCAGCATTTT
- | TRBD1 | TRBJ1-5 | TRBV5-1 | CASSLGAGGGHSNQPQHF | TGCGCCAGCAGCTTGGGGGCAGGGGGCGGACATAGCAATCAGCCCCAGCATTTT
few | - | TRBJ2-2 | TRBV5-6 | CASSLSTGWTGELFF | TGTGCCAGCAGCTTGAGCACAGGGTGGACCGGGGAGCTGTTTTTT
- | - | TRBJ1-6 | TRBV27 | CASWDISYNSPLHF | TGTGCCAGTTGGGACATAAGCTATAATTCACCCCTCCACTTT
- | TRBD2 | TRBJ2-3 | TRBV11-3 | CASSPGLARTDTQYF | TGTGCCAGCAGCCCGGGACTAGCCCGCACAGATACGCAGTATTTT
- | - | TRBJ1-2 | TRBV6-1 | CASSEANNYGYTF | TGTGCCAGCAGTGAAGCCAATAACTATGGCTACACCTTC
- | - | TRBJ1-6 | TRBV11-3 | CASSLERGSTLHF | TGTGCCAGCAGCTTAGAACGGGGGTCAACCCTCCACTTT
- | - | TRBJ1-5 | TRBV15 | CATSRGRDSNQPQHF | TGTGCCACCAGCAGGGGCAGGGATAGCAATCAGCCCCAGCATTTT
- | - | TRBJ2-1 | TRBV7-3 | CASSLTGGSKFDEQFF | TGTGCCAGCAGCTTAACGGGAGGTAGTAAATTCGATGAGCAGTTCTTC
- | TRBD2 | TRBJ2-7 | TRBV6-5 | CASRQRESYEQYF | TGTGCCAGCAGACAGCGGGAGTCCTACGAGCAGTACTTC
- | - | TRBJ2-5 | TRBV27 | CASSLSGAQLIYGETQYF | TGTGCCAGCAGTTTATCGGGGGCCCAACTAATCTACGGTGAGACCCAGTACTTC
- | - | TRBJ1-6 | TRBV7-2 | CASSPDRNYNSPLHF | TGTGCCAGCAGCCCGGACAGAAACTATAATTCACCCCTCCACTTT
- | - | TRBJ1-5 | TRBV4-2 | CASSQGGGVSNQPQHF | TGTGCCAGCAGCCAAGGAGGAGGGGTTAGCAATCAGCCCCAGCATTTT
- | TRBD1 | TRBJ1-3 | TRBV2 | CASTGQPLTSGNTIYF | TGTGCCAGCACGGGACAGCCGCTAACTTCTGGAAACACCATATATTTT
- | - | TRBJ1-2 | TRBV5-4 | CASSPGGRENYGYTF | TGTGCCAGCAGCCCAGGCGGCAGGGAAAACTATGGCTACACCTTC
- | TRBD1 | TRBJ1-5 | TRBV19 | CASAQGASNQPQHF | TGTGCCAGCGCCCAGGGGGCGAGCAATCAGCCCCAGCATTTT
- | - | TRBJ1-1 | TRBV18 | CASSPRPRGSDNTEAFF | TGTGCCAGCTCACCACGTCCTAGGGGCTCCGACAACACTGAAGCTTTCTTT
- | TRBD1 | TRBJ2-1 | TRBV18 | CASSPIPSGTGTYRSYNEQFF | TGTGCCAGCTCACCTATCCCTTCGGGGACAGGGACCTACAGAAGCTACAATGAGCAGTTCTTC
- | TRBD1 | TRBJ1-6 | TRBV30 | CAWGAGTVRYNSPLHF | TGTGCCTGGGGTGCCGGGACAGTCCGTTATAATTCACCCCTCCACTTT
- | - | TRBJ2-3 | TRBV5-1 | CASSPGPSTDTQYF | TGCGCCAGCAGTCCGGGTCCCAGCACAGATACGCAGTATTTT
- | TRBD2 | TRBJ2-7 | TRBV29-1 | CSVLAGRSYEQYF | TGCAGCGTATTAGCGGGAAGATCCTACGAGCAGTACTTC
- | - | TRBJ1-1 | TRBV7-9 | CASSPGGGGDTEAFF | TGTGCCAGCAGCCCCGGCGGGGGGGGAGACACTGAAGCTTTCTTT
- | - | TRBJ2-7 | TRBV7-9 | CASSPGGSKSYEQYF | TGTGCCAGCAGCCCTGGTGGTAGCAAATCCTACGAGCAGTACTTC
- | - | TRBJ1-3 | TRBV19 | CASKRQLSGNTIYF | TGTGCCAGTAAAAGACAGCTTTCTGGAAACACCATATATTTT
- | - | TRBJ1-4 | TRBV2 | CASLPVLSNEKLFF | TGTGCCAGCCTTCCAGTTCTCTCCAATGAAAAACTGTTTTTT
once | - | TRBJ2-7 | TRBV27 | CASSFLAPPSYEQYF | TGTGCCAGCAGCTTCCTAGCGCCCCCCTCCTACGAGCAGTACTTC
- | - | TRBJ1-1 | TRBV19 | CASSIETAVNTEAFF | TGTGCCAGTAGTATAGAGACAGCAGTGAACACTGAAGCTTTCTTT
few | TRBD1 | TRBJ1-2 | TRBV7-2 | CASSHYTGGSYGYTF | TGTGCCAGCAGCCACTATACAGGGGGTAGCTATGGCTACACCTTC
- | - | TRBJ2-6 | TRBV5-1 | CASSLDGSGANVLTF | TGCGCCAGCAGCCTGGACGGGTCTGGGGCCAACGTCCTGACTTTC
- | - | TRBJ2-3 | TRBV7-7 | CASSQQGRDTQYF | TGTGCTAGCAGCCAACAGGGTAGGGATACGCAGTATTTT
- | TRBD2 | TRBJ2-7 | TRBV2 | CASSRRTSGSYEQYF | TGTGCCAGCAGCCGGAGGACTAGCGGTTCCTACGAGCAGTACTTC
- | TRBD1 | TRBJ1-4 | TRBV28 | CASSFAGQGLPNEKLFF | TGTGCCAGCAGTTTTGCGGGACAGGGCCTCCCTAATGAAAAACTGTTTTTT
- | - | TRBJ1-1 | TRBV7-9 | CASSSRVAEAFF | TGTGCCAGCAGCTCCAGGGTAGCTGAAGCTTTCTTT
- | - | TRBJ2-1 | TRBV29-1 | CSVEVQGPEQFF | TGCAGCGTTGAAGTACAGGGTCCTGAGCAGTTCTTC
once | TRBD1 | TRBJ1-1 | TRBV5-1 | CASSVDRGNTEAFF | TGCGCCAGCAGCGTAGACAGGGGGAACACTGAAGCTTTCTTT
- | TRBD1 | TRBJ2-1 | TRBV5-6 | CASSLRGYNEQFF | TGTGCCAGCAGCCTCAGGGGGTACAATGAGCAGTTCTTC